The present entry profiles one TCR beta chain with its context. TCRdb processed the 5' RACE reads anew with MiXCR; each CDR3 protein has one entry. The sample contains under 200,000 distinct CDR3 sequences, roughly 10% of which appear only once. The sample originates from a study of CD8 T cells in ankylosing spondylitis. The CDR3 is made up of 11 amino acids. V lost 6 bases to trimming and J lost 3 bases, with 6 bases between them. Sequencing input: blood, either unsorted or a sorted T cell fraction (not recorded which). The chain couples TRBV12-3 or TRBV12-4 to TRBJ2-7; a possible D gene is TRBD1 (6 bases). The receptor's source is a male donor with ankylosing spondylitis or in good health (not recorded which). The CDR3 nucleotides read TGTGCCAGCAGGACAGGCTACGAGCAGTACTTC. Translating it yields CASRTGYEQYF.